This is a list of T cell receptor beta chains from one sample in a study of beta chain features in type 1 diabetes. Assay used: immunoSEQ multiplex PCR; TCRdb lists only in-frame clones, some missing. In the table there are hundreds of thousands of clones, 10% to 15% of which are singletons. Sequencing was carried out using naive CD4+ T cells from blood. The receptors come from a man between 18 and 29 years old in good health. The CDR3 runs from the conserved cysteine through the conserved F or W. A D gene is named only where the DNA matches it firmly. Some rows mark clone size as missing; the rest say once, few, many or name a class of expanded clone.

d_gene: NA
j_gene: TRBJ2-2
abundance: few
v_gene: TRBV11-1
CDR3aa: CASSGRGTDSGELFF
CDR3nt: TGTGCCAGCAGCGGCCGCGGGACCGATTCCGGGGAGCTGTTTTTT

d_gene: NA
j_gene: TRBJ1-2
abundance: few
v_gene: TRBV5-1
CDR3aa: CASSLGQSTNGYTF
CDR3nt: TGCGCCAGCAGCTTAGGACAGAGTACCAATGGCTACACCTTC

d_gene: NA
j_gene: TRBJ2-6
abundance: NA
v_gene: TRBV30
CDR3aa: CAWRPRRRAGANVLTF
CDR3nt: TGTGCCTGGCGGCCCAGACGGCGGGCTGGGGCCAACGTCCTGACTTTC

d_gene: TRBD1
j_gene: TRBJ2-1
abundance: NA
v_gene: TRBV19
CDR3aa: CASSLPGQLGEQFF
CDR3nt: TGTGCCAGTAGTCTGCCGGGACAGCTTGGGGAGCAGTTCTTC

d_gene: TRBD2
j_gene: TRBJ2-1
abundance: NA
v_gene: TRBV9
CDR3aa: CASSVGVLAINNEQFF
CDR3nt: TGTGCCAGCAGCGTAGGGGTACTAGCGATTAACAATGAGCAGTTCTTC

d_gene: NA
j_gene: TRBJ2-1
abundance: NA
v_gene: TRBV9
CDR3aa: CASSALHGGGGEQFF
CDR3nt: TGTGCCAGCAGCGCCTTGCACGGGGGAGGCGGAGAGCAGTTCTTC

d_gene: TRBD1
j_gene: TRBJ2-7
abundance: NA
v_gene: TRBV4-2
CDR3aa: CASSWWTGSEQYF
CDR3nt: TGTGCCAGCAGTTGGTGGACAGGGAGCGAGCAGTACTTC

d_gene: NA
j_gene: TRBJ2-5
abundance: few
v_gene: TRBV19
CDR3aa: CASSISSGTNIETQYF
CDR3nt: TGTGCCAGTAGTATAAGCTCCGGGACAAATATAGAGACCCAGTACTTC

d_gene: TRBD2
j_gene: TRBJ2-7
abundance: NA
v_gene: TRBV5-1
CDR3aa: CASSRLAGSQTYEQYF
CDR3nt: TGCGCCAGCAGCAGACTAGCGGGTTCCCAAACCTACGAGCAGTACTTC

d_gene: TRBD1
j_gene: TRBJ1-2
abundance: NA
v_gene: TRBV2
CDR3aa: CASSVGQGYGYTF
CDR3nt: TGTGCCAGCAGTGTGGGACAGGGGTATGGCTACACCTTC

d_gene: TRBD2
j_gene: TRBJ2-1
abundance: NA
v_gene: TRBV19
CDR3aa: CASSLLWAGGYSYNEQFF
CDR3nt: TGTGCCAGTAGTCTACTCTGGGCGGGGGGATACTCCTACAATGAGCAGTTCTTC

d_gene: TRBD2
j_gene: TRBJ2-3
abundance: few
v_gene: TRBV28
CDR3aa: CASSLRLAGADDDTQYF
CDR3nt: TGTGCCAGCAGTCTTCGACTAGCGGGAGCGGATGACGATACGCAGTATTTT

d_gene: TRBD2
j_gene: TRBJ2-2
abundance: few
v_gene: TRBV11-2
CDR3aa: CASSFSGRAGTGELFF
CDR3nt: TGTGCCAGCAGCTTTAGCGGGAGGGCGGGCACCGGGGAGCTGTTTTTT

d_gene: NA
j_gene: TRBJ1-5
abundance: NA
v_gene: TRBV19
CDR3aa: CASSMSMRGSNQPQHF
CDR3nt: TGTGCCAGTAGTATGTCTATGCGGGGAAGCAATCAGCCCCAGCATTTT

d_gene: NA
j_gene: TRBJ2-2
abundance: NA
v_gene: TRBV9
CDR3aa: CASSVAWGRANTGELFF
CDR3nt: TGTGCCAGCAGCGTAGCTTGGGGCAGGGCGAACACCGGGGAGCTGTTTTTT

d_gene: NA
j_gene: TRBJ2-1
abundance: few
v_gene: TRBV28
CDR3aa: CASRKQGSRSEQFF
CDR3nt: TGTGCCAGCAGGAAACAGGGCAGTCGGTCTGAGCAGTTCTTC

d_gene: NA
j_gene: TRBJ2-1
abundance: NA
v_gene: TRBV6-1
CDR3aa: CASSVGVYNEQFF
CDR3nt: TGTGCCAGCAGTGTAGGGGTTTACAATGAGCAGTTCTTC

d_gene: TRBD1
j_gene: TRBJ2-7
abundance: NA
v_gene: TRBV7-2
CDR3aa: CASTMAPGQGAVEQYF
CDR3nt: TGTGCCAGCACCATGGCCCCGGGACAGGGGGCGGTCGAGCAGTACTTC

d_gene: NA
j_gene: TRBJ1-5
abundance: NA
v_gene: TRBV6-5
CDR3aa: CASSYSSGRQPQHF
CDR3nt: TGTGCCAGCAGTTACTCATCTGGGAGGCAGCCCCAGCATTTT

d_gene: NA
j_gene: TRBJ2-3
abundance: NA
v_gene: TRBV7-2
CDR3aa: CASSPPGLPTGDTQYF
CDR3nt: TGTGCCAGCAGCCCCCCGGGACTACCGACAGGAGATACGCAGTATTTT

d_gene: TRBD1
j_gene: TRBJ1-2
abundance: few
v_gene: TRBV29-1
CDR3aa: CSVLQGFDYGYTF
CDR3nt: TGCAGCGTATTACAGGGGTTCGACTATGGCTACACCTTC

d_gene: NA
j_gene: TRBJ2-3
abundance: few
v_gene: TRBV29-1
CDR3aa: CSAGTSSTDTQYF
CDR3nt: TGCAGCGCCGGGACATCTAGCACAGATACGCAGTATTTT

d_gene: NA
j_gene: TRBJ2-3
abundance: few
v_gene: TRBV14
CDR3aa: CASSLAGITDTQYF
CDR3nt: TGTGCCAGCAGCTTGGCGGGTATCACAGATACGCAGTATTTT

d_gene: TRBD1
j_gene: TRBJ1-4
abundance: NA
v_gene: TRBV7-9
CDR3aa: CASSLGQLNEKLFF
CDR3nt: TGTGCCAGCAGCTTGGGACAGCTGAATGAAAAACTGTTTTTT

d_gene: TRBD1
j_gene: TRBJ2-7
abundance: few
v_gene: TRBV6-1
CDR3aa: CASSQRQGNYEQYF
CDR3nt: TGTGCCAGCAGTCAAAGACAGGGGAACTACGAGCAGTACTTC

d_gene: TRBD2
j_gene: TRBJ2-1
abundance: NA
v_gene: TRBV5-1
CDR3aa: CASSSLAGGDNEQFF
CDR3nt: TGCGCCAGCAGCTCACTAGCGGGGGGAGACAATGAGCAGTTCTTC

d_gene: TRBD1
j_gene: TRBJ2-7
abundance: few
v_gene: TRBV19
CDR3aa: CASSIRGQVYEQYF
CDR3nt: TGTGCCAGTAGTATCCGAGGACAGGTCTACGAGCAGTACTTC

d_gene: NA
j_gene: TRBJ1-2
abundance: once
v_gene: TRBV6-5
CDR3aa: CASSTGTPTNYGYTF
CDR3nt: TGTGCCAGCAGTACAGGGACACCGACTAACTATGGCTACACCTTC

d_gene: NA
j_gene: TRBJ2-5
abundance: few
v_gene: TRBV19
CDR3aa: CASSIEPMSQETQYF
CDR3nt: TGTGCCAGTAGTATTGAGCCTATGTCACAAGAGACCCAGTACTTC

d_gene: NA
j_gene: TRBJ1-1
abundance: few
v_gene: TRBV29-1
CDR3aa: CSVERLMNTEAFF
CDR3nt: TGCAGCGTTGAACGACTGATGAACACTGAAGCTTTCTTT

d_gene: NA
j_gene: TRBJ2-5
abundance: few
v_gene: TRBV4-2
CDR3aa: CASSQKEGFQETQYF
CDR3nt: TGTGCCAGCAGCCAAAAGGAGGGCTTCCAAGAGACCCAGTACTTC

d_gene: TRBD2
j_gene: TRBJ2-7
abundance: NA
v_gene: TRBV7-2
CDR3aa: CASSSLAGGYEQYF
CDR3nt: TGTGCCAGCAGCTCTCTAGCGGGGGGTTACGAGCAGTACTTC

d_gene: TRBD1
j_gene: TRBJ1-2
abundance: NA
v_gene: TRBV18
CDR3aa: CASSPTGTEAYGYTF
CDR3nt: TGTGCCAGCTCACCTACCGGGACAGAAGCCTATGGCTACACCTTC

d_gene: NA
j_gene: TRBJ2-7
abundance: once
v_gene: TRBV28
CDR3aa: CASSLWRDATYEQYF
CDR3nt: TGTGCCAGCAGTTTATGGCGGGACGCTACCTACGAGCAGTACTTC

d_gene: TRBD1
j_gene: TRBJ2-7
abundance: NA
v_gene: TRBV5-4
CDR3aa: CASSRDSYEQYF
CDR3nt: TGTGCCAGCAGCCGGGACAGTTACGAGCAGTACTTC

d_gene: NA
j_gene: TRBJ2-7
abundance: NA
v_gene: TRBV7-6
CDR3aa: CASSKTTGAYEQYF
CDR3nt: TGTGCCAGCAGTAAGACGACAGGAGCCTACGAGCAGTACTTC